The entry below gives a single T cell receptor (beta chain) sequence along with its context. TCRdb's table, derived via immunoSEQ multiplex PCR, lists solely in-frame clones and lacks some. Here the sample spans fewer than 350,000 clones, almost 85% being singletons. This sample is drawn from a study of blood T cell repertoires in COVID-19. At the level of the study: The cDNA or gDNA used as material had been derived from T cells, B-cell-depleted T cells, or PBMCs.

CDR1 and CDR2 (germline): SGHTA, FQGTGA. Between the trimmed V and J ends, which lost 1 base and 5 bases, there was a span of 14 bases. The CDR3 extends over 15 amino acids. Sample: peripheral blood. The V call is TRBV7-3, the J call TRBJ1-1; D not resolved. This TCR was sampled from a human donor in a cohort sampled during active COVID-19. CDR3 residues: CASSLSNTGRTEAFF. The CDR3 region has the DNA TGTGCCAGCAGCTTAAGTAACACGGGGAGGACTGAAGCTTTCTTT.